The count of the clone carrying this T cell receptor (beta chain) is one. The antigen remains undetermined. By way of CD45RO/CCR7/CD25/CD127/CD95/CD27, the CD4+ regulatory, stem cell-like memory, central memory and naive cells were sorted. The germline V and J ends were trimmed by 1 base and 12 bases, with 16 bases remaining between them. CDR3 length equals 13 residues. CDR1 SEHNR and CDR2 FQNEAQ come from the germline V gene (reference sequence). All of the isolated RNA was reverse transcribed, so expressed TCRB transcripts were sequenced. TCRdb's copy holds only in-frame clones and misses some; the assay was immunoSEQ multiplex PCR. The top ten clones hold about 2.1% of a sample with over 40,000 clones, roughly 70% of them seen once. The data were taken from a study of beta chain features in type 1 diabetes. Regarding the study as a whole: When Type 1 diabetes patients were examined, their TCRB CDR3s proved moderately but significantly shorter in all four CD4+ subsets. Possibly, sequencing cDNA over-represented cells that had high TCR expression levels.

The source is a woman aged 18 to 35 with type 1 diabetes. The V call is TRBV7-9, the J call TRBJ2-7; D unresolved. Input material: Tregs from blood. DNA of the CDR3: TGTGCCAGCAGCTTAGAACAAGTGGCCCGTCTGTACTTC. Protein product: CASSLEQVARLYF. The full variable domain, rest sourced from reference TRBV7-9 and TRBJ2-7, is DTGVSQNPRHKITKRGQNVTFRCDPISEHNRLYWYRQTLGQGPEFLTYFQNEAQLEKSRLLSDRFSAERPKGSFSTLEIQRTEQGDSAMYLCASSLEQVARLYFGPGTRLTVT.